Listed below are T cell receptor beta chains from one sample, sequenced in a study of radiation and T cells in renal cell carcinoma. The table came from immunoSEQ multiplex PCR; TCRdb's copy has only in-frame clones and leaves some out. The data show 150,000 to 180,000 clones, roughly 87% seen once. The sequencing used blood, collected from a patient whose treatment included radiotherapy and nephrectomy. The receptors here all came from a woman aged 50 to 60 with renal cell carcinoma. CDR3s include the opening cysteine and the closing phenylalanine or tryptophan. Each record gives: J gene, D gene, V gene, clone size, CDR3 protein, CDR3 DNA. The D gene is left open where the match is weak. Expanded clones are given a class, and other clones once, few, many or no size at all.

j_call: TRBJ1-4; d_call: TRBD1; v_call: TRBV4-1; clone_size: -; cdr3_aa: CASSQEGTARFNEKLFF; cdr3_nt: TGCGCCAGCAGCCAAGAAGGGACAGCCAGGTTTAATGAAAAACTGTTTTTT
j_call: TRBJ1-4; d_call: -; v_call: TRBV7-2; clone_size: -; cdr3_aa: CASSRRRGAGNEKLFF; cdr3_nt: TGTGCCAGCAGCCGGAGAAGGGGGGCTGGTAATGAAAAACTGTTTTTT
j_call: TRBJ2-5; d_call: -; v_call: TRBV30; clone_size: -; cdr3_aa: CAWRTMGGETQYF; cdr3_nt: TGTGCCTGGAGAACGATGGGGGGAGAGACCCAGTACTTC
j_call: TRBJ1-5; d_call: TRBD1; v_call: TRBV6-1; clone_size: -; cdr3_aa: CASSPDRDQPQHF; cdr3_nt: TGTGCCAGCAGCCCAGACAGGGATCAGCCCCAGCATTTT
j_call: TRBJ2-2; d_call: -; v_call: TRBV6-1; clone_size: -; cdr3_aa: CASLQGGNTGELFF; cdr3_nt: TGTGCCAGCTTGCAGGGGGGAAACACCGGGGAGCTGTTTTTT
j_call: TRBJ2-3; d_call: -; v_call: TRBV2; clone_size: -; cdr3_aa: CASSEAPWTFEDTQYF; cdr3_nt: TGTGCCAGCAGTGAAGCGCCATGGACTTTTGAGGATACGCAGTATTTT
j_call: TRBJ1-5; d_call: -; v_call: TRBV19; clone_size: -; cdr3_aa: CASSEQANQPQHF; cdr3_nt: TGTGCCAGTAGCGAACAGGCAAATCAGCCCCAGCATTTT
j_call: TRBJ1-2; d_call: -; v_call: TRBV4-3; clone_size: -; cdr3_aa: CASSQDALGRSNYGYTF; cdr3_nt: TGCGCCAGCAGCCAAGACGCGCTGGGGAGATCTAACTATGGCTACACCTTC
j_call: TRBJ2-2; d_call: -; v_call: TRBV18; clone_size: -; cdr3_aa: CASSPVTTNTGELFF; cdr3_nt: TGTGCCAGCTCACCAGTGACAACGAACACCGGGGAGCTGTTTTTT
j_call: TRBJ2-1; d_call: TRBD1; v_call: TRBV29-1; clone_size: once; cdr3_aa: CSVAGQGGGEQFF; cdr3_nt: TGCAGCGTTGCAGGACAGGGAGGCGGTGAGCAGTTCTTC
j_call: TRBJ2-7; d_call: -; v_call: TRBV4-1; clone_size: -; cdr3_aa: CASSRSWTDLSYEQYF; cdr3_nt: TGCGCCAGCAGCCGGTCCTGGACAGACTTATCCTACGAGCAGTACTTC
j_call: TRBJ2-2; d_call: -; v_call: TRBV7-8; clone_size: -; cdr3_aa: CASSVTNLNTGELFF; cdr3_nt: TGTGCCAGCAGCGTCACAAATTTGAACACCGGGGAGCTGTTTTTT
j_call: TRBJ2-7; d_call: -; v_call: TRBV6-1; clone_size: -; cdr3_aa: CATTQVSREQYF; cdr3_nt: TGTGCCACTACCCAAGTCTCGAGGGAGCAGTACTTC
j_call: TRBJ2-7; d_call: TRBD1; v_call: TRBV11-1; clone_size: -; cdr3_aa: CASSVNRGNYEQYF; cdr3_nt: TGTGCCAGCAGCGTAAACAGGGGTAACTACGAGCAGTACTTC
j_call: TRBJ1-1; d_call: TRBD1; v_call: TRBV7-8; clone_size: -; cdr3_aa: CASSLGGQGPEAFF; cdr3_nt: TGTGCCAGCAGCTTAGGCGGACAGGGACCAGAAGCTTTCTTT
j_call: TRBJ2-7; d_call: TRBD1; v_call: TRBV7-9; clone_size: -; cdr3_aa: CASSLGTGVYEQYF; cdr3_nt: TGTGCCAGCAGCTTAGGGACAGGGGTCTACGAGCAGTACTTC
j_call: TRBJ1-2; d_call: -; v_call: TRBV4-2; clone_size: -; cdr3_aa: CASSQTTRGSVALYGYTF; cdr3_nt: TGTGCCAGCAGCCAAACTACGAGAGGATCGGTGGCATTGTATGGCTACACCTTC
j_call: TRBJ2-7; d_call: TRBD1; v_call: TRBV6-5; clone_size: -; cdr3_aa: CASLGDRDHEQYF; cdr3_nt: TGTGCCAGTCTAGGGGACAGGGACCACGAGCAGTACTTC
j_call: TRBJ1-1; d_call: -; v_call: TRBV5-1; clone_size: -; cdr3_aa: CASSLVVAGSMNTEAFF; cdr3_nt: TGCGCCAGCAGCTTGGTCGTGGCAGGTTCCATGAACACTGAAGCTTTCTTT
j_call: TRBJ1-1; d_call: TRBD1; v_call: TRBV11-3; clone_size: -; cdr3_aa: CASSYGPGGADTEAFF; cdr3_nt: TGTGCCAGCAGCTACGGTCCAGGGGGCGCGGACACTGAAGCTTTCTTT
j_call: TRBJ1-6; d_call: -; v_call: TRBV19; clone_size: -; cdr3_aa: CASSRDIYNSPLHF; cdr3_nt: TGTGCCAGTAGCCGCGACATATATAATTCACCCCTCCACTTT
j_call: TRBJ2-3; d_call: TRBD2; v_call: TRBV30; clone_size: -; cdr3_aa: CAWSVGSGGAVTQYF; cdr3_nt: TGTGCCTGGAGTGTAGGGAGCGGGGGGGCCGTTACGCAGTATTTT
j_call: TRBJ2-1; d_call: -; v_call: TRBV19; clone_size: -; cdr3_aa: CASSKAGTLDEQFF; cdr3_nt: TGTGCCAGTAGCAAGGCCGGGACTTTGGATGAGCAGTTCTTC
j_call: TRBJ2-1; d_call: TRBD2; v_call: TRBV7-3; clone_size: -; cdr3_aa: CASSFAGGAYNEQFF; cdr3_nt: TGTGCCAGCAGCTTTGCGGGGGGCGCCTACAATGAGCAGTTCTTC
j_call: TRBJ1-5; d_call: -; v_call: TRBV6-1; clone_size: -; cdr3_aa: CASLLSGNQPQHF; cdr3_nt: TGTGCCAGTCTTCTTAGTGGCAATCAGCCCCAGCATTTT
j_call: TRBJ2-2; d_call: -; v_call: TRBV5-1; clone_size: -; cdr3_aa: CASSWQANTGELFF; cdr3_nt: TGCGCCAGCAGCTGGCAGGCGAACACCGGGGAGCTGTTTTTT